The 2 T cell receptor beta chains below were found in one sample sequenced in a study of identical twins. TCRdb used MiXCR to reprocess the 5' RACE reads, holding one entry per CDR3 protein. The sample has 1.5 million to 2 million distinct CDR3 sequences; 25% to 35% are singletons. Sequencing used cord blood. All receptors derive from a newborn girl in good health.

In this sample, this clonotype turned up many times. The gene calls are TRBV10-3 and TRBJ2-7, with 9 bases matching TRBD1. Germline V gives CDR1 ENHRY, CDR2 SYGVKD. The ends lost 6 bases at V and 3 bases at J; junction bases unmatched: 0. The CDR3 runs 12 residues. The DNA for the CDR3 is TGTGCCATCAGGACAGGGGGCTACGAGCAGTACTTC. Amino acid sequence: CAIRTGGYEQYF.

This chain connects TRBV6-4 to TRBJ1-1, with D hard to call. Germline lookup yields CDR1 MRHNA and CDR2 SNTAGT. The CDR3 is 13 residues long. Trimming took off 2 bases at V and 1 base at J, with 5 bases between the two ends. The CDR3 here is CASSDKENTEAFF. The CDR3 DNA reads TGTGCCAGCAGTGACAAGGAGAACACTGAAGCTTTCTTT.